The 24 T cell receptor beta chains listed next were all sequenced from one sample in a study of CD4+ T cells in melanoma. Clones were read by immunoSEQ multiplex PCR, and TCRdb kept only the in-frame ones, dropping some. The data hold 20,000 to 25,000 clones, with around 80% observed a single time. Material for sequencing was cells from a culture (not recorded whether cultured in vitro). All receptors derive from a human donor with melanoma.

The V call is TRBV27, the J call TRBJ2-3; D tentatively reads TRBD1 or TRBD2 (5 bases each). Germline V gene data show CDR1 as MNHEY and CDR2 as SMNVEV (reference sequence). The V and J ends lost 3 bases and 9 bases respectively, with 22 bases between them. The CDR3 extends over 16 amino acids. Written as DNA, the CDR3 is TGTGCCAGCAGTTTTGATAGCGCTCCCCCCTGGGGGACGCAGTATTTT. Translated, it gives CASSFDSAPPWGTQYF.

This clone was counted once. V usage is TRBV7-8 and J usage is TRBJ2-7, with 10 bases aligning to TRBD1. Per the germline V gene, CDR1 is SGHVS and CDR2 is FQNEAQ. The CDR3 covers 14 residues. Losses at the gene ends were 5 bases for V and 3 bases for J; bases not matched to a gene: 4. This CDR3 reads CASSPGTGDYEQYF. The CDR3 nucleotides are TGTGCCAGCAGCCCGGGGACAGGGGACTACGAGCAGTACTTC.

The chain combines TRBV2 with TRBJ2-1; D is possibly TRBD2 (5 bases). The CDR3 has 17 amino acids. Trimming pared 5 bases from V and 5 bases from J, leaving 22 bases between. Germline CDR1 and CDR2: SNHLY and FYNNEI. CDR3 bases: TGTGCCAGCAGTCCCGTCCTCCTGGCGGGCGAGAACAATGAGCAGTTCTTC. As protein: CASSPVLLAGENNEQFF.

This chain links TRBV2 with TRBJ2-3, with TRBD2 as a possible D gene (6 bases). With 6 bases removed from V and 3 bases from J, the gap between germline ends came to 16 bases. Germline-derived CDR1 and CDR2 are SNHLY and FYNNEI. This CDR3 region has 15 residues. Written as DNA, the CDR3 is TGTGCCAGCAGCTATTGGGGGGTCCCGACAGATACGCAGTATTTT. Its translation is CASSYWGVPTDTQYF.

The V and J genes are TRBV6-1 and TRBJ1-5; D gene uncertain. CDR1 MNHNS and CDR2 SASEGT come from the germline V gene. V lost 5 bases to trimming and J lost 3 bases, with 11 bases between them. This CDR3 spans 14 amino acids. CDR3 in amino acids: CASSFSPDNQPQHF. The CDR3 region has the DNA TGTGCCAGCAGTTTCTCGCCCGACAATCAGCCCCAGCATTTT.

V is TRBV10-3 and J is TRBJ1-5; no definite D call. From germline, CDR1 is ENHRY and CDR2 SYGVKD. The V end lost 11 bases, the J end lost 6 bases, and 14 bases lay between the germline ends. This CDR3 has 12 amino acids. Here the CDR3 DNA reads TGTGCCTCCCATAGTATGGGTCAGCCCCAGCATTTT. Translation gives CASHSMGQPQHF.

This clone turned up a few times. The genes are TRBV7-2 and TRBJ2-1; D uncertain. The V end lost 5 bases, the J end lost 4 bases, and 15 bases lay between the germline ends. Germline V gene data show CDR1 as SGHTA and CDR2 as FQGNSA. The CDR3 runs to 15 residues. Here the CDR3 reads CASSLDLNLYNEQFF. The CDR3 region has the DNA TGTGCCAGCAGCCTCGATCTGAACCTATACAATGAGCAGTTCTTC.

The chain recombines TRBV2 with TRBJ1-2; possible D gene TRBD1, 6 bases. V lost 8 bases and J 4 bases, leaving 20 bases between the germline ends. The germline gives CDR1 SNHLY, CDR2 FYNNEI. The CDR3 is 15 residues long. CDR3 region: CASGQRQATPYGYTF. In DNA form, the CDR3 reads TGTGCCAGCGGCCAACGACAGGCAACCCCCTATGGCTACACCTTC.

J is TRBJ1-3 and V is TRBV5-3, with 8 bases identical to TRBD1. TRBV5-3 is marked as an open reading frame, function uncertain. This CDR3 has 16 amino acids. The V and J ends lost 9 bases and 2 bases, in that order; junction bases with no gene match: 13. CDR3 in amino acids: CATNSGTGDPGNTIYF. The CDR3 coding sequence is TGTGCCACGAACTCCGGGACAGGAGACCCTGGAAACACCATATATTTT.

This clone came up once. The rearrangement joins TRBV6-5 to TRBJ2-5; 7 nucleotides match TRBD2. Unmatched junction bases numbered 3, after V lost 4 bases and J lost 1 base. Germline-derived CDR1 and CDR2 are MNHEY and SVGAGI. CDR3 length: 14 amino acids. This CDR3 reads CASSFGGVQETQYF. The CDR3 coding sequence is TGTGCCAGCAGTTTTGGGGGGGTCCAAGAGACCCAGTACTTC.

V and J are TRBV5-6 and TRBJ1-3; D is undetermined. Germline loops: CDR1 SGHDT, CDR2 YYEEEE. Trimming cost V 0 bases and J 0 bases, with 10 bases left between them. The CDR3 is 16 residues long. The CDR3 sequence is CASSLGRGSSGNTIYF. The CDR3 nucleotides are TGTGCCAGCAGCTTGGGTCGCGGGAGCTCTGGAAACACCATATATTTT.

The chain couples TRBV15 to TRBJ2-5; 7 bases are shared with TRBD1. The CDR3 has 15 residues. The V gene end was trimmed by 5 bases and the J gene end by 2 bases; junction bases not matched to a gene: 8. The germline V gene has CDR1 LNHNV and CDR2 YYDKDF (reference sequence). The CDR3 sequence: CATSLGQSTQETQYF. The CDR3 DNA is TGTGCCACCAGCCTGGGACAGTCAACTCAAGAGACCCAGTACTTC.

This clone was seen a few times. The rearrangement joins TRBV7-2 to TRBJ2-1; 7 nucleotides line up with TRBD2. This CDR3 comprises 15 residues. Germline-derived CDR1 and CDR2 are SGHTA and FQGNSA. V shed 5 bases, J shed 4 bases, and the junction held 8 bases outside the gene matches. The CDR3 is CASSTFSGPYNEQFF. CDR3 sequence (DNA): TGTGCCAGCAGCACCTTTAGCGGGCCATACAATGAGCAGTTCTTC.

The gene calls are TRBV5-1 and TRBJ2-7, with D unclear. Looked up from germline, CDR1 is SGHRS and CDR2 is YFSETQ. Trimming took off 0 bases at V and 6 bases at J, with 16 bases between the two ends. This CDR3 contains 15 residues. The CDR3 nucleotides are TGCGCCAGCAGCTTGGCCACTGGGGATAGGGCCGAGCAGTACTTC. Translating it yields CASSLATGDRAEQYF.

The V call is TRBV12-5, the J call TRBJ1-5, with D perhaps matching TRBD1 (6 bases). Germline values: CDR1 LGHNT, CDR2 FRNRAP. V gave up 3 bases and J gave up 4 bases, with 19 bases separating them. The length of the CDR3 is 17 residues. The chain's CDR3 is CASGFSPAGQINQPQHF. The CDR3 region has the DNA TGTGCTAGTGGTTTTTCCCCTGCCGGACAGATAAATCAGCCCCAGCATTTT. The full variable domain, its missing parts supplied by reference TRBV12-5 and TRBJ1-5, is DARVTQTPRHKVTEMGQEVTMRCQPILGHNTVFWYRQTMMQGLELLAYFRNRAPLDDSGMPKDRFSAEMPDATLATLKIQPSEPRDSAVYFCASGFSPAGQINQPQHFGDGTRLSIL.

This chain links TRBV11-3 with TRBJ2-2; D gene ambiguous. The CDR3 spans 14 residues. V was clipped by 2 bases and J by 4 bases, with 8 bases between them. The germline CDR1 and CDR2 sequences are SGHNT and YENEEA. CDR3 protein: CASSLSRTTGELFF. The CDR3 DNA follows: TGTGCCAGCAGCTTAAGTCGGACCACCGGGGAGCTGTTTTTT. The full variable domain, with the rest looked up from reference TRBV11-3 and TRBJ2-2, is EAGVVQSPRYKIIEKKQPVAFWCNPISGHNTLYWYLQNLGQGPELLIRYENEEAVDDSQLPKDRFSAERLKGVDSTLKIQPAELGDSAVYLCASSLSRTTGELFFGEGSRLTVL.

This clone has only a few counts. The CDR3 region has the DNA TGTGCCAGCAGCCTCACAGATACGCAGTATTTT. Amino acid sequence: CASSLTDTQYF. The V gene is TRBV7-9, the J gene TRBJ2-3; D not resolved. The germline CDR1 and CDR2 sequences are SEHNR and FQNEAQ (reference sequence). V lost 5 bases and J 2 bases, leaving 2 bases between the germline ends. This CDR3 region has 11 residues.

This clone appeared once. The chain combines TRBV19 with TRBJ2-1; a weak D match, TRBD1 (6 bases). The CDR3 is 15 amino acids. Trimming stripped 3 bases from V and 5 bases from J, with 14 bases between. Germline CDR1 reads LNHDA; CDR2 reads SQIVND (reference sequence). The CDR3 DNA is TGTGCCAGTAGTATCCCGCAGGGGCTCCACAATGAGCAGTTCTTC. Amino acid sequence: CASSIPQGLHNEQFF.

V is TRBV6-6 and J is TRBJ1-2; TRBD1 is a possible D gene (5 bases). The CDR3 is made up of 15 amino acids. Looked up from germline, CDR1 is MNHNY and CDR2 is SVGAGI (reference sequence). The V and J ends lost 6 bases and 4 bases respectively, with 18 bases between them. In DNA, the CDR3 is TGTGCCAGCAGCCCAAGGGACTCCCGAGGCTATGGCTACACCTTC. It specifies CASSPRDSRGYGYTF.

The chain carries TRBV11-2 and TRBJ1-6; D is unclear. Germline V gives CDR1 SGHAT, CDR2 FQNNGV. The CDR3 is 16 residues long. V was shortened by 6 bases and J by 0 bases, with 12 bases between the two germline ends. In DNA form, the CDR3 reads TGTGCCAGCAGGAGGGTGGGGAGCTCCTATAATTCACCCCTCCACTTT. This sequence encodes CASRRVGSSYNSPLHF.

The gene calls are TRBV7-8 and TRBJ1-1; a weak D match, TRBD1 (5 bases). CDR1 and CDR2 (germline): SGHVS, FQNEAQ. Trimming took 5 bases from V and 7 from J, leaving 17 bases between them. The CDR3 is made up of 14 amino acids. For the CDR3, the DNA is TGTGCCAGCAGCCGGGGACGTACGGCGGGTGAAGCTTTCTTT. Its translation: CASSRGRTAGEAFF.

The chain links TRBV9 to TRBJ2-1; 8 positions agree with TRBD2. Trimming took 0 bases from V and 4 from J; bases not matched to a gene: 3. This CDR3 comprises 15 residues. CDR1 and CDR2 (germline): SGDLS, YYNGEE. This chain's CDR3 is CASSVDSGTYNEQFF. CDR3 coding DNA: TGTGCCAGCAGCGTAGATAGCGGGACTTACAATGAGCAGTTCTTC.

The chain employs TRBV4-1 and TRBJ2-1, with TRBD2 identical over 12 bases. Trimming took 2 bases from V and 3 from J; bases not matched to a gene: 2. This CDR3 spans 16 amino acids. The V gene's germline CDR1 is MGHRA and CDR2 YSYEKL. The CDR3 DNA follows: TGCGCCAGCAGCCAACCACTAGCGGGGGGCTACAATGAGCAGTTCTTC. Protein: CASSQPLAGGYNEQFF.

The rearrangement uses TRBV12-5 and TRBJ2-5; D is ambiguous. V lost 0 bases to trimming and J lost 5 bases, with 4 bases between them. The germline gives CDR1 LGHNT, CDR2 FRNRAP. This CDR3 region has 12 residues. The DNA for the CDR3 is TGTGCTAGTGGTTTGGTCCCGGAGACCCAGTACTTC. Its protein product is CASGLVPETQYF. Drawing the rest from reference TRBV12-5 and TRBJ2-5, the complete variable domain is DARVTQTPRHKVTEMGQEVTMRCQPILGHNTVFWYRQTMMQGLELLAYFRNRAPLDDSGMPKDRFSAEMPDATLATLKIQPSEPRDSAVYFCASGLVPETQYFGPGTRLLVL.